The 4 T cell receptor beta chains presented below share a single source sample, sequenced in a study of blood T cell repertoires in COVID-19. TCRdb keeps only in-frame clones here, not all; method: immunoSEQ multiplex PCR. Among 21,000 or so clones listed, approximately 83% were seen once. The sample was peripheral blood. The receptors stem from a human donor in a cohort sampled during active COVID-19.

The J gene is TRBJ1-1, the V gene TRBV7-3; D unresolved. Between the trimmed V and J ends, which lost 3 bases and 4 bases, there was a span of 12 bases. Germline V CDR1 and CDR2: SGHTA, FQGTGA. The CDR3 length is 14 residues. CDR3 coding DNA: TGTGCCAGCAGCTTTGAACCAACCAGCACTGAAGCTTTCTTT. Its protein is CASSFEPTSTEAFF.

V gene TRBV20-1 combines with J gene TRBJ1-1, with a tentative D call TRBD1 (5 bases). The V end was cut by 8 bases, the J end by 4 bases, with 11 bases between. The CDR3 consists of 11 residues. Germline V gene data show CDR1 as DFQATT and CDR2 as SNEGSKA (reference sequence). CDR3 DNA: TGCAGTCGTTCGGGGGGCACTGAAGCTTTCTTT. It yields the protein CSRSGGTEAFF.

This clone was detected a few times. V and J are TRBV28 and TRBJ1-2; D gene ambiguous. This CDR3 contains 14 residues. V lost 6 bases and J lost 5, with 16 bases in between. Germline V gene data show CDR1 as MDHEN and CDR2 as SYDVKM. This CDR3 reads CASSFRGSRYGYTF. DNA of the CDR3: TGTGCCAGCAGCTTTCGGGGAAGTAGGTATGGCTACACCTTC.

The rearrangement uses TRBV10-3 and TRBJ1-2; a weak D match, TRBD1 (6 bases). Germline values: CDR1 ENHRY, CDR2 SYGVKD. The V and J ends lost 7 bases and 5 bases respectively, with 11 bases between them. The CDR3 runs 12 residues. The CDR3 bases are TGTGCCATCACAGGGGAGGGGTATGGCTACACCTTC. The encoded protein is CAITGEGYGYTF.